This T cell receptor (beta chain) appears in the sequencing data of a study of blood T cells in healthy people across ages. At the level of the study: Per two T cells, template switching captured roughly one barcoded beta molecule. Broader study findings: Since the PBMCs were unsorted, naive and antigen-experienced cells could not be conclusively compared. A roughly linear age-dependent decrease characterized TCR beta diversity per million T cells. Donors of long life had a larger count of naive CD4+ cells and greater diversity than aged donors.

The CDR3 runs to 13 residues. Germline values: CDR1 SGHTA, CDR2 FQGNSA. Using a J-beta primer mix together with a sample-barcoded 5' primer, a second PCR was run for about 7 to 12 cycles. TCRdb fed the 5' RACE reads into MiXCR, producing one record per CDR3 protein. The sample yields 550,000 to 700,000 distinct CDR3 sequences, 25% to 30% seen once. In regard to this clonotype: Its cognate antigen is unknown.

Source material: blood. The receptor's source is a woman in her 70s in good health. V and J are TRBV7-2 and TRBJ2-5; D perhaps matches TRBD2 (5 bases). TRBJ2-1 explains the end of the DNA better; the J call may be wrong. CDR3 sequence: CTSSPPSRGEQFF. In DNA, the CDR3 is TGTACCAGCAGCCCCCCATCGAGAGGGGAGCAGTTCTTC.